Each of the 5 T cell receptor beta chains below was sequenced from the same sample in a study of blood T cells in healthy people across ages. The use of a sample-barcoded 5' primer and a J-beta primer mix characterized a second PCR of roughly 6 to 11 cycles. A single record per CDR3 protein comes from TCRdb applying MiXCR to the 5' RACE reads. Among under 1,000,000 distinct CDR3 sequences listed, 35% to 40% were seen once. Input material: blood. Source of these receptors: a young man in good health.

V is TRBV7-3 and J is TRBJ2-1; weak D call: TRBD1 (6 bases). This CDR3 comprises 16 residues. Germline V CDR1 and CDR2: SGHTA, FQGTGA. The V gene lost 5 bases and the J gene lost 2 bases, with 16 bases spanning the gap. CDR3 amino acids: CASSPTTGYTYNEQFF. CDR3 bases: TGTGCCAGCAGCCCGACGACAGGTTATACCTACAATGAGCAGTTCTTC.

This clonotype was recorded at least ten times. This chain joins TRBV7-2 and TRBJ2-3; D is perhaps TRBD1 (6 bases). V lost 2 bases to trimming and J lost 4 bases, with 13 bases between them. Looked up from germline, CDR1 is SGHTA and CDR2 is FQGNSA. CDR3 length equals 15 residues. In DNA, the CDR3 is TGTGCCAGCAGCTTACAACAGGGAAGTTCAGATACGCAGTATTTT. Translation gives CASSLQQGSSDTQYF. Variable domain in full (rest from reference TRBV7-2 and TRBJ2-3): GAGVSQSPSNKVTEKGKDVELRCDPISGHTALYWYRQSLGQGLEFLIYFQGNSAPDKSGLPSDRFSAERTGGSVSTLTIQRTQQEDSAVYLCASSLQQGSSDTQYFGPGTRLTVL.

This chain uses TRBV10-3 with TRBJ2-3; 12 bases line up with TRBD1. Per the germline V gene, CDR1 is ENHRY and CDR2 is SYGVKD. The CDR3 sequence is 16 residues long. J lost 4 bases, V lost 8 bases, and 10 bases had no gene match. CDR3 sequence reads: CAIGEPGQGASDTQYF. The CDR3 coding sequence is TGTGCCATCGGAGAACCGGGACAGGGGGCCTCAGATACGCAGTATTTT.

This clonotype was counted at least ten times. The rearrangement joins TRBV4-3 to TRBJ2-7; maybe TRBD2 (6 bases). Trimming removed 5 bases at V and 2 bases at J, with 22 bases between. This CDR3 comprises 17 residues. CDR1 and CDR2 (germline): LGHNA, YSLEER. In DNA form, the CDR3 reads TGCGCCAGCAGCGCGCAAGCCTCCGGGGGTAGGACCTACGAGCAGTACTTC. Amino acids: CASSAQASGGRTYEQYF.

About this clonotype: One end of the junction does not line up with germline, which may come from a read error. The chain recombines TRBV12-3 or TRBV12-4 with TRBJ2-1; the match to TRBD2 covers 8 bases. The CDR3 runs 15 residues. CDR3 sequence reads: CPSSFYGGANREQFF. The CDR3 DNA follows: TGTCCCAGCAGTTTTTACGGGGGGGCGAACCGTGAGCAGTTCTTC.